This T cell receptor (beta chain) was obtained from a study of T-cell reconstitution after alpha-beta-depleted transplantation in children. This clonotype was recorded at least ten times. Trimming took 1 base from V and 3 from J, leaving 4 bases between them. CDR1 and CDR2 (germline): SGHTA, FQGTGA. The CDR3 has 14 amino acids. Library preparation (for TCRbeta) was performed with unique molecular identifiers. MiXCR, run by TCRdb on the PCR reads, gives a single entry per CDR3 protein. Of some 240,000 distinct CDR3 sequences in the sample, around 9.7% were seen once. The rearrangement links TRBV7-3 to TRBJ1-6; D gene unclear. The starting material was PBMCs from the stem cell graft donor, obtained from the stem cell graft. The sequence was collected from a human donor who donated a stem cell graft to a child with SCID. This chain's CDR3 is CASSLNSYNSPLHF. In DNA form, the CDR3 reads TGTGCCAGCAGCTTAAACAGCTATAATTCACCCCTCCACTTT. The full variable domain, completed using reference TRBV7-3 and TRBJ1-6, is GAGVSQTPSNKVTEKGKYVELRCDPISGHTALYWYRQSLGQGPEFLIYFQGTGAADDSGLPNDRFFAVRPEGSVSTLKIQRTERGDSAVYLCASSLNSYNSPLHFGNGTRLTVT.